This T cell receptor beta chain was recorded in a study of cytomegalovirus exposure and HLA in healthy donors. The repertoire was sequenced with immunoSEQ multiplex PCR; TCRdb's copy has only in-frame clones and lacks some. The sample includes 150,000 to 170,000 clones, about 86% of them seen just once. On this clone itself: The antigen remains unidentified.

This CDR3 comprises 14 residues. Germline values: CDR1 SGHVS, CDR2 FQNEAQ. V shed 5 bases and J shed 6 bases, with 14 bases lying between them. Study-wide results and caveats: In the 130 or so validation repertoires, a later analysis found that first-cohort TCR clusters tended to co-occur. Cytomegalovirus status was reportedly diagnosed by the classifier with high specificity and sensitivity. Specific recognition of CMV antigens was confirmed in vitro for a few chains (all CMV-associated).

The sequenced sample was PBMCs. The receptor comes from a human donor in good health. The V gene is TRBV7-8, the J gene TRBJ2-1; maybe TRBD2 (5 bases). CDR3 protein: CASSLTGFGNEQFF. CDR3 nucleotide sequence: TGTGCCAGCAGCCTAACGGGGTTTGGCAATGAGCAGTTCTTC.